These 19 T cell receptor beta chains came from one sample sequenced in a study of cytotoxic CD8 clonotypes in ibrutinib-treated CLL. TCRdb's table, derived via immunoSEQ multiplex PCR, lists solely in-frame clones and lacks some. The sample lists around 14,000 clones; approximately 70% were seen once. Sequencing was performed on PBMCs, taken before ibrutinib treatment. The receptor source for this set is a human donor with chronic lymphocytic leukemia.

This chain uses TRBV10-3 with TRBJ2-7; D may be TRBD1 or TRBD2 (5 bases each). The V and J ends lost 1 base and 4 bases respectively, with 17 bases between them. Germline V gene data show CDR1 as ENHRY and CDR2 as SYGVKD. The CDR3 runs 16 residues. CDR3 region: CAISELWGSEGYEQYF. CDR3 DNA: TGTGCCATCAGTGAGTTGTGGGGGTCAGAGGGGTACGAGCAGTACTTC.

In its sample, this clone is medium-sized. The V and J genes are TRBV18 and TRBJ2-3; D call uncertain. V lost 3 bases, J lost 0 bases, and 7 bases lay in between. Germline loops: CDR1 KGHSH, CDR2 LQKENI. The CDR3 spans 14 residues. The DNA for the CDR3 is TGTGCCAGCTCACCGGTTAGAAGCACAGATACGCAGTATTTT. As protein: CASSPVRSTDTQYF.

This chain uses TRBV19 with TRBJ2-7; the match to TRBD1 covers 7 bases. The germline V gene has CDR1 LNHDA and CDR2 SQIVND (reference sequence). V lost 5 bases and J lost 5; bases outside the gene matches: 9. This CDR3 is 14 amino acids long. CDR3: CASSPTGAIDEQYF. CDR3 in DNA: TGTGCCAGTAGTCCCACAGGGGCAATTGACGAGCAGTACTTC.

By sample fraction, this clone is medium-sized (0.01 to 0.1%). This sample also contains other DNA sequences that code for the same CDR3. The chain carries TRBV4-2 and TRBJ2-7, with TRBD2 matching 13 bases. Looked up from germline, CDR1 is LGHNA and CDR2 is YNFKEQ. J lost 3 bases, V lost 0 bases, and 5 bases had no gene match. This CDR3 is 17 amino acids long. The chain's CDR3 is CASSQELAGGQIYEQYF. The CDR3 bases are TGTGCCAGCAGCCAAGAACTAGCGGGGGGGCAAATCTACGAGCAGTACTTC.

V gene TRBV9 combines with J gene TRBJ1-5, with 8 nucleotides matching TRBD1. Germline CDR1 and CDR2: SGDLS and YYNGEE. This CDR3 has 14 residues. After removal of 7 bases from V and 2 bases from J, the junction contained 5 bases not matched to a gene. The CDR3 loop is CASGQGRGNQPQHF. The CDR3 DNA is TGTGCCAGCGGACAGGGCCGGGGCAATCAGCCCCAGCATTTT.

This clone has a handful of counts. The chain couples TRBV4-1 to TRBJ2-7; 8 bases are a match to TRBD1. The CDR3 has 17 amino acids. Trimming removed 0 bases from V and 11 bases from J; junction bases left unmatched: 18. From germline, CDR1 is MGHRA and CDR2 YSYEKL. CDR3: CASSQDAAPDRDPREYF. Here the CDR3 DNA reads TGCGCCAGCAGCCAAGACGCTGCCCCGGACAGGGACCCTCGGGAGTACTTC.

The table lists this clone with a few counts. J is TRBJ2-2 and V is TRBV6-5; 8 bases fit TRBD1. J was trimmed by 4 bases and V by 4 bases; bases with no gene match: 8. The CDR3 is 16 residues long. Germline CDR1 MNHEY, CDR2 SVGAGI. CDR3 bases: TGTGCCAGCAGTTCCGTTTCAGGGGGCGGCACCGGGGAGCTGTTTTTT. This encodes CASSSVSGGGTGELFF.

The V gene is TRBV18, the J gene TRBJ1-3, with D perhaps TRBD1 (6 bases). CDR1 and CDR2 from the germline V gene are KGHSH and LQKENI. The V and J ends lost 2 bases and 0 bases respectively, with 11 bases between them. The CDR3 runs to 16 residues. As DNA, the CDR3 is TGTGCCAGCTCACCATCCCTCAGGGGCTCTGGAAACACCATATATTTT. Protein sequence: CASSPSLRGSGNTIYF.

The genes are TRBV27 and TRBJ1-2, with D perhaps TRBD1 (5 bases). Trimming pared 3 bases from V and 8 bases from J, leaving 16 bases between. The CDR3 totals 14 residues. Germline V gives CDR1 MNHEY, CDR2 SMNVEV (reference sequence). In nucleotides, the CDR3 is TGTGCCAGCAGTTTGGCCAGGGAGAAGATGGGCTACACCTTC. The encoded protein is CASSLAREKMGYTF.

The chain employs TRBV27 and TRBJ2-1; D is unclear. Deletions cut 2 bases from V and 3 bases from J, with 11 bases between. In germline, CDR1 is MNHEY, CDR2 SMNVEV (reference sequence). The CDR3 extends over 15 amino acids. CDR3 nucleotide sequence: TGTGCCAGCAGTTTAGGGCAACCCTACTACAATGAGCAGTTCTTC. This sequence encodes CASSLGQPYYNEQFF.

V usage is TRBV7-2 and J usage is TRBJ2-3; D is possibly TRBD2 (7 bases). Trimming took off 5 bases at V and 6 bases at J, with 21 bases between the two ends. Germline lookup yields CDR1 SGHTA and CDR2 FQGNSA. The CDR3 covers 16 residues. The chain's CDR3 is CASSPRAPGGKDTQYF. The CDR3, as DNA: TGTGCCAGCAGCCCCAGGGCCCCGGGGGGCAAGGATACGCAGTATTTT. Filled out from reference TRBV7-2 and TRBJ2-3, the complete variable domain reads GAGVSQSPSNKVTEKGKDVELRCDPISGHTALYWYRQSLGQGLEFLIYFQGNSAPDKSGLPSDRFSAERTGGSVSTLTIQRTQQEDSAVYLCASSPRAPGGKDTQYFGPGTRLTVL.

The V gene is TRBV9, the J gene TRBJ1-4; 7 nucleotides line up with TRBD1. Germline CDR1 reads SGDLS; CDR2 reads YYNGEE. V lost 5 bases to trimming and J lost 3 bases; unmatched junction nucleotides: 4. This CDR3 contains 14 residues. As DNA, the CDR3 is TGTGCCAGCAGTAGGGGGCAGGCTAATGAAAAACTGTTTTTT. Its protein is CASSRGQANEKLFF.

The chain joins TRBV7-9 to TRBJ2-7; TRBD2 aligns across 7 bases. The CDR3 loop spans 13 amino acids. Trimming took 0 bases from V and 6 from J; bases not matched to a gene: 2. The germline gives CDR1 SEHNR, CDR2 FQNEAQ (reference sequence). Here the CDR3 DNA reads TGTGCCAGCAGCTTAGCTGGGGGGGTCGAGCAGTACTTC. Its protein product is CASSLAGGVEQYF.

CDR3 coding DNA: TGCGCCAGCAAGGTGGGCCTAGTCGCAGATACGCAGTATTTT. This gives the protein CASKVGLVADTQYF. V usage is TRBV5-1 and J usage is TRBJ2-3, with no clear D. Trimming pared 6 bases from V and 4 bases from J, leaving 15 bases between. The CDR3 consists of 14 residues. The germline V gene encodes CDR1 SGHRS and CDR2 YFSETQ.

The V gene is TRBV11-2, the J gene TRBJ1-2; D remains unclear. Trimming took 4 bases from V and 6 from J, leaving 15 bases between them. The CDR3 has 14 residues. Germline values: CDR1 SGHAT, CDR2 FQNNGV. CDR3 sequence: CASSSRLKRNGYTF. CDR3 sequence (DNA): TGTGCCAGCAGCTCCCGGCTGAAGAGGAATGGCTACACCTTC. Supplemented by reference TRBV11-2 and TRBJ1-2, the full variable domain reads EAGVAQSPRYKIIEKRQSVAFWCNPISGHATLYWYQQILGQGPKLLIQFQNNGVVDDSQLPKDRFSAERLKGVDSTLKIQPAKLEDSAVYLCASSSRLKRNGYTFGSGTRLTVV.

V usage is TRBV29-1 and J usage is TRBJ2-1; TRBD1 matches 8 bases. Germline loops: CDR1 SQVTM, CDR2 ANQGSEA. Trimming at V came to 6 bases and at J to 10 bases, leaving 11 bases not matched to a gene. The CDR3 consists of 13 residues. CDR3 sequence: CSVQGAPSREQFF. DNA of the CDR3: TGCAGCGTCCAGGGGGCCCCCTCGCGGGAGCAGTTCTTC.

This clone was seen just once. At one of its ends the junction is not consistent with the germline gene, which may arise from a read error. The chain employs TRBV4-2 and TRBJ2-7; 8 bases agree with TRBD1. Germline-derived CDR1 and CDR2 are LGHNA and YNFKEQ. The CDR3 has 18 residues. This CDR3 is CASSKEGPGTGTSYEQYF. CDR3 coding DNA: TGTGCCAGCAGCAAAGAGGGACCCGGGACAGGTACCTCCTACGAGCAGTACTTC.

The chain combines TRBV25-1 with TRBJ2-7; perhaps TRBD1 as D (5 bases). This CDR3 comprises 15 residues. Germline CDR1 reads MGHDK; CDR2 reads SYGVNS. Trimming pared 0 bases from V and 5 bases from J, leaving 14 bases between. CDR3 in amino acids: CASSEYGQGRNEQYF. CDR3 DNA sequence: TGTGCCAGCAGTGAATACGGGCAGGGCAGGAACGAGCAGTACTTC.

V is TRBV19 and J is TRBJ1-2, with D hard to call. The V gene lost 3 bases and the J gene lost 5 bases, with 10 bases spanning the gap. This CDR3 comprises 13 residues. CDR1 and CDR2 from the germline V gene are LNHDA and SQIVND (reference sequence). The CDR3 sequence: CASSIPDNYGYTF. CDR3 DNA: TGTGCCAGTAGTATCCCCGACAATTATGGCTACACCTTC.